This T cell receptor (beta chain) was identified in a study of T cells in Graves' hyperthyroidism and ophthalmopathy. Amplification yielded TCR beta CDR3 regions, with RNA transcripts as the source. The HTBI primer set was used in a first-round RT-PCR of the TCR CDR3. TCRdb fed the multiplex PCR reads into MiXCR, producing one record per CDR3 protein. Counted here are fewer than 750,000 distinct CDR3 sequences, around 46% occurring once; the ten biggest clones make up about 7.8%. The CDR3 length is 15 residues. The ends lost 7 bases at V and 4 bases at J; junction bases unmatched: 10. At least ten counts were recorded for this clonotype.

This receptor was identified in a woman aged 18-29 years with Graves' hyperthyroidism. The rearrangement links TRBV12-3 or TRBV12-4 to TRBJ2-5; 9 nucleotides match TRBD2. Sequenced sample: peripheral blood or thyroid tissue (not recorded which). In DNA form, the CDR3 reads TGTGCCAGCAACTCGAGGCGGGAGGGCCGAGAGACCCAGTACTTC. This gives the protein CASNSRREGRETQYF.